This T cell receptor beta chain stems from a study of blood T cell repertoires in COVID-19. Study context: COVID-19 samples, acute and convalescent, were from the United States, Italy and Spain.

Trimming cost V 6 bases and J 1 base, with 11 bases left between them. CDR1 and CDR2 (germline): MNHEY, SMNVEV (reference sequence). The CDR3 is made up of 14 amino acids. Here immunoSEQ multiplex PCR was the method, and the copy in TCRdb shows in-frame clones only, minus some. Altogether some 290,000 clones are present, more than 90% being singletons, with the ten largest covering 3% to 5%. The sequence was collected from a woman in her thirties who had been exposed to COVID-19. The V gene is TRBV27, the J gene TRBJ2-3; D perhaps matches TRBD1 (7 bases). Sequencing was done on a sample of PBMCs or T cells enriched from blood (not recorded which). The CDR3 nucleotides are TGTGCCAGCAGCCGGAGGGGGCGCACAGATACGCAGTATTTT. Translation: CASSRRGRTDTQYF.